The clone carrying this TCR beta chain has only a few counts. Its antigen is as yet unknown. Data came from immunoSEQ multiplex PCR; TCRdb stores just in-frame clones and leaves some out. Of approximately 80,000 clones in the sample, around 84% were seen once. These data belong to a study of T cell responses to AZD1222 COVID-19 vaccine. Study at large: Analysis merged second doses at about 4 or about 12 weeks. Notes on the study in general: Among the donors, most were white British and more were female, and clonal diversity was possibly underestimated.

This CDR3 region has 15 residues. This sample comprised peripheral blood, obtained on day 0 of AZD1222 vaccination. This receptor was identified in an adult in good health. This rearrangement joins TRBV21-1 to TRBJ2-2; the DNA was not used to check the table's D call, TRBD2. TRBV21-1 is a known pseudogene. The CDR3 bases are TGTGCCAGCAGCATCCGGGAGGTAGGTACCGGGGAGCTGTTTTTT. This encodes CASSIREVGTGELFF.